This T cell receptor beta chain was obtained from a study of control samples from healthy donors and cancer patients. TCRdb's table, derived via immunoSEQ multiplex PCR, lists solely in-frame clones and lacks some. The sample lists tens of thousands of clones, approximately 91% occurring once. The receptor was isolated from a man between 45 and 60 years old in good health. Sequenced material: blood.

CDR3: CASSSYNEKLFF. CDR3 sequence (DNA): TGTGCCAGCAGCTCCTATAATGAAAAACTGTTTTTT. This sequence joins TRBV7-8 and TRBJ1-4; no firm D call. V was pared by 4 bases and J by 4 bases, with 4 bases between. This CDR3 contains 12 residues. Per germline, CDR1 SGHVS and CDR2 FQNEAQ.